This T cell receptor (beta chain) was found in a study of early T cells in non-severe SARS-CoV-2 infection. As for the study in general: Sequenced bulk RNA came from whole blood that was unsorted, and chains were unpaired.

Germline V gene data show CDR1 as DFQATT and CDR2 as SNEGSKA (reference sequence). V was clipped by 0 bases and J by 5 bases; unmatched bases: 4. CDR3 size: 14 residues. Molecules of cDNA were individually given unique molecular identifiers that were attached to them. TCRdb re-called the 5' RACE reads with MiXCR, one entry per CDR3 protein. The sample has roughly 60,000 distinct CDR3 sequences, about 5.6% seen once. There are many counts of this clonotype. This TCR was recovered from an adult who was a healthcare worker with PCR-confirmed SARS-CoV-2 infection or an uninfected control (not recorded which). V and J are TRBV20-1 and TRBJ2-3, with 8 bases aligning to TRBD2. Sequenced sample: whole blood. Written as DNA, the CDR3 is TGCAGTGCTAGAGATCCCGGGAGGGGAGATACGCAGTATTTT. It translates to CSARDPGRGDTQYF.